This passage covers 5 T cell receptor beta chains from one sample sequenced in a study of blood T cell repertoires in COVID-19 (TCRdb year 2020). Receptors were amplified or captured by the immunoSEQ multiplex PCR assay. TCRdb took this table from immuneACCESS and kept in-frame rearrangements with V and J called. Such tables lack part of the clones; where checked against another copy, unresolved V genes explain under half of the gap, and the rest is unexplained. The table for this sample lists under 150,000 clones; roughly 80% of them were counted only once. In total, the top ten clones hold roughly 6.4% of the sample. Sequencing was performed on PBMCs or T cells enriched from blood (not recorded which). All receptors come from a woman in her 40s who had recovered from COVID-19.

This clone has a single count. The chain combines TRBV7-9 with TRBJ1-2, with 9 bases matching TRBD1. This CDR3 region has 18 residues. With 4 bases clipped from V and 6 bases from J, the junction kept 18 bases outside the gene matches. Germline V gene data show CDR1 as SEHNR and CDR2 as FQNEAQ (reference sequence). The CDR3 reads CASSSRGGATGGADGYTF. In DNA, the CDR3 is TGTGCCAGCAGCTCACGTGGGGGCGCAACAGGGGGCGCGGATGGCTACACCTTC.

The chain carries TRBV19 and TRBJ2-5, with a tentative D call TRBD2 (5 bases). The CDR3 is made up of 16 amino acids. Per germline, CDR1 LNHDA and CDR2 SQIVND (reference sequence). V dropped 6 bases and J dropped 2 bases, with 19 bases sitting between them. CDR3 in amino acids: CASSSRGISIQETQYF. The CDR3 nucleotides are TGTGCCAGTAGCTCTAGAGGGATTTCTATTCAAGAGACCCAGTACTTC.

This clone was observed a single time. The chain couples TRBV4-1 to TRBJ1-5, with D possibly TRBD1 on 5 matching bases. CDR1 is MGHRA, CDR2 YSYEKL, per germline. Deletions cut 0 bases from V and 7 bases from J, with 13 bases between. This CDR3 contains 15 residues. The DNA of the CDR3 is TGCGCCAGCAGCCAAGATATCACTGGGGGGCAGCCCCAGCATTTT. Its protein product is CASSQDITGGQPQHF.

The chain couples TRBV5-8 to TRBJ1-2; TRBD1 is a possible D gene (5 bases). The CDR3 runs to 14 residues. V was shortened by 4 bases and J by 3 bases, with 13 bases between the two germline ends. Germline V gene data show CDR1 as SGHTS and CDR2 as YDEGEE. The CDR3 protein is CASSGGTDYYGYTF. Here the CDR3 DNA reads TGTGCCAGCAGCGGAGGGACGGATTACTATGGCTACACCTTC.

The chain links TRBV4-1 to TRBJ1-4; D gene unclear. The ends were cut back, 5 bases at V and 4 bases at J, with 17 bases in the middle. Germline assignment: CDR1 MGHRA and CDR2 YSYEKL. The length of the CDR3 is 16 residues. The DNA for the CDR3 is TGCGCCAGCAGCTCAGACCCCCAAACAGTTAATGAAAAACTGTTTTTT. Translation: CASSSDPQTVNEKLFF.